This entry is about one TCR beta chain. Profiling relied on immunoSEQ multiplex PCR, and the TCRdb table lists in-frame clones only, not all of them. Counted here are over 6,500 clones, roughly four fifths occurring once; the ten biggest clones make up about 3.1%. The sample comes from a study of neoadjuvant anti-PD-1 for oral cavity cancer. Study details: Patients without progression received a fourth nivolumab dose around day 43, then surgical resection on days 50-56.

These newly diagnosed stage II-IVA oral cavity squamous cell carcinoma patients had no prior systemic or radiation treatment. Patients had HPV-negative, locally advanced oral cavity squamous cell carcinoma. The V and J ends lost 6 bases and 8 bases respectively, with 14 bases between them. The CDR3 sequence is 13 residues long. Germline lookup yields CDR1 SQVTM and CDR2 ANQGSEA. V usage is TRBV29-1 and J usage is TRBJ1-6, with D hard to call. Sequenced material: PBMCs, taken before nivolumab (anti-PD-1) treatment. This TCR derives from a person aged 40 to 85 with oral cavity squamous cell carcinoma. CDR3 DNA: TGCAGCGTGGCAACGGGCTCAGATTCACCCCTCCACTTT. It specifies CSVATGSDSPLHF.